This T cell receptor (beta chain) was captured by sequencing in a study of cytomegalovirus exposure and HLA in healthy donors. Germline V gene lookup returns CDR1 MNHEY and CDR2 SMNVEV (reference sequence). V lost 4 bases, J lost 3 bases, and 14 bases stayed unmatched. The CDR3 runs to 17 residues. 13 Jbeta primers and 60 Vbeta primers were used for the PCR. TCRdb keeps only in-frame clones here, not all; method: immunoSEQ multiplex PCR. The data show around 80,000 clones, around 62% seen once. Source material: PBMCs. This TCR was recovered from a male donor in good health and CMV-seropositive. J is TRBJ1-2 and V is TRBV27; the match to TRBD1 covers 7 bases. The CDR3 bases are TGTGCCAGCAGTTATTCGAGGGGGCAGGGATCAGACTATGGCTACACCTTC. Residues: CASSYSRGQGSDYGYTF.